Included here is one T cell receptor (beta chain) sequence, with context. Germline V gene lookup returns CDR1 ENHRY and CDR2 SYGVKD. This CDR3 spans 11 amino acids. TCRdb re-called the 5' RACE reads; every CDR3 protein appears as one record, without DNA. The clone table shows about 260,000 distinct CDR3 sequences, with the ten largest holding approximately 0.39%. This sample is drawn from a study of T cells expressing NK-cell markers. Specimen: blood T cells: a sorted CD56 or NKG2C T cell subset, CD4+ or CD8+ T cells, or bulk PBMC T cells (not recorded which). The sequence was collected from a man aged 18 to 30 in good health. This chain uses TRBV10-3 with TRBJ1-3; lacking DNA, the TRBD1 call made by TCRdb goes unchecked. The CDR3 region is CAISAGEAIYF.